This entry lists 9 T cell receptor beta chains sequenced from one sample in a study of cytomegalovirus exposure and HLA in healthy donors. This PCR relied on a set of 60 Vbeta primers and 13 Jbeta primers. Clones were sequenced by immunoSEQ multiplex PCR, and TCRdb holds only the in-frame ones, with some missing. The sample consists of approximately 170,000 clones, roughly four fifths of them appearing once. Sample: PBMCs. The receptors shown here come from a man aged 40-49 years in good health and CMV-seronegative.

The chain employs TRBV28 and TRBJ2-7; the D is unclear. This CDR3 has 16 amino acids. Trimming took off 3 bases at V and 0 bases at J, with 15 bases between the two ends. Per the germline V gene, CDR1 is MDHEN and CDR2 is SYDVKM. The CDR3 here is CASSFGRSPSSYEQYF. The CDR3 DNA sequence: TGTGCCAGCAGTTTTGGCCGTAGCCCCAGCTCCTACGAGCAGTACTTC.

This chain links TRBV12-5 with TRBJ2-2, with D unresolved. This CDR3 has 14 amino acids. Per the germline V gene, CDR1 is LGHNT and CDR2 is FRNRAP. V lost 6 bases and J 4 bases, leaving 12 bases between the germline ends. This CDR3 reads CASGAGLFTGELFF. The CDR3 nucleotides are TGTGCTAGTGGAGCAGGCTTGTTCACCGGGGAGCTGTTTTTT.

Concerning this clone itself: The sample carries other DNA sequences with the same CDR3. V gene TRBV28 combines with J gene TRBJ1-1; 8 bases fit TRBD1. Germline loops: CDR1 MDHEN, CDR2 SYDVKM. The CDR3 totals 14 residues. The trim removed 5 bases at V and 1 base at J, leaving 3 bases unmatched. The CDR3 loop reads CASSLGQGNTEAFF. The CDR3 DNA is TGTGCCAGCAGTCTAGGACAGGGGAACACTGAAGCTTTCTTT.

This sequence joins TRBV15 and TRBJ2-5; D might be TRBD2 (6 bases). CDR1 and CDR2 from the germline V gene are LNHNV and YYDKDF (reference sequence). Trimming left V 3 bases short and J 5 bases short, with 16 bases between. The CDR3 has 15 residues. CDR3 region: CATSRYSEGQETQYF. The CDR3 nucleotides read TGTGCCACCAGCAGGTACTCGGAGGGCCAGGAGACCCAGTACTTC.

The chain employs TRBV7-2 and TRBJ1-1, with D perhaps matching TRBD1 (5 bases). Germline assignment: CDR1 SGHTA and CDR2 FQGNSA. V was cut by 5 bases and J by 5 bases, with 15 bases left in between. The CDR3 runs 14 residues. The CDR3 loop is CASSPRVGGTEAFF. The CDR3 DNA reads TGTGCCAGCAGCCCCCGGGTGGGGGGGACTGAAGCTTTCTTT.

This chain links TRBV16 with TRBJ1-5, with D unresolved. The CDR3 runs 14 residues. Between the trimmed V and J ends, which lost 3 bases and 5 bases, there was a span of 11 bases. Looked up from germline, CDR1 is KGHSY and CDR2 is FQNENV. CDR3 coding DNA: TGTGCCAGCAGCCACAATATGGGCGATCAGCCCCAGCATTTT. Its translation is CASSHNMGDQPQHF. Based on the CDR3 plus reference TRBV16 and TRBJ1-5, the full variable domain is GEEVAQTPKHLVRGEGQKAKLYCAPIKGHSYVFWYQQVLKNEFKFLISFQNENVFDETGMPKERFSAKCLPNSPCSLEIQATKLEDSAVYFCASSHNMGDQPQHFGDGTRLSIL.

This clone was observed a handful of times. The chain links TRBV30 to TRBJ2-7; 7 nucleotides align to TRBD2. The CDR3 runs 15 residues. In germline, CDR1 is GTSNPN, CDR2 SVGIG (reference sequence). The J segment lost 3 bases and the V segment lost 3 bases, leaving 11 bases of the junction unmatched. Here the CDR3 reads CAWRKARGGGYEQYV. DNA for the CDR3: TGTGCCTGGAGAAAGGCCCGCGGGGGAGGCTACGAGCAGTACGTC.

The V call is TRBV7-9, the J call TRBJ2-1; TRBD2 aligns across 7 bases. Germline CDR1 reads SEHNR; CDR2 reads FQNEAQ (reference sequence). This CDR3 is built from 12 residues. CDR3 residues: CVSTSSLAEQFF. In DNA, the CDR3 is TGTGTCTCGACTAGCTCGTTGGCTGAGCAGTTCTTC.

This clone has just one count. J is TRBJ2-7 and V is TRBV7-6, with 7 bases that match TRBD1. V lost 1 base to trimming and J lost 4 bases; unmatched junction nucleotides: 7. The CDR3 length is 15 residues. Germline CDR1 SGHVS, CDR2 FNYEAQ. The DNA for the CDR3 is TGTGCCAGCAGCTTAGGTCGCCAGGGGGTATACGAGCAGTACTTC. Residues: CASSLGRQGVYEQYF.